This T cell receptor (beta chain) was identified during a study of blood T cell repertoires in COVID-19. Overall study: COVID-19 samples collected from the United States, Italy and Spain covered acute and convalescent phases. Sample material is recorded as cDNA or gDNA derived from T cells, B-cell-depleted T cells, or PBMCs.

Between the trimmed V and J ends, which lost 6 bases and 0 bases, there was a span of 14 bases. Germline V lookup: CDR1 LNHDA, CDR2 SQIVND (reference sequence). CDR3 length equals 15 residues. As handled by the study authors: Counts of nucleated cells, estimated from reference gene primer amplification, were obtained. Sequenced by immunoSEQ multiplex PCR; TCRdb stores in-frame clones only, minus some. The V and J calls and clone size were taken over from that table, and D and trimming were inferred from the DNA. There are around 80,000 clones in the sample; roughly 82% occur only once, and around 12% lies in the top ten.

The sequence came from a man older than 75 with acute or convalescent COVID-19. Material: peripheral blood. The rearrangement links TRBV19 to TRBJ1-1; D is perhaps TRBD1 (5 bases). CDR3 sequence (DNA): TGTGCCAGTAGAACAGGCACTCTTGTGAACACTGAAGCTTTCTTT. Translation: CASRTGTLVNTEAFF. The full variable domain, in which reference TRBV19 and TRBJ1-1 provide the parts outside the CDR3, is DGGITQSPKYLFRKEGQNVTLSCEQNLNHDAMYWYRQDPGQGLRLIYYSQIVNDFQKGDIAEGYSVSREKKESFPLTVTSAQKNPTAFYLCASRTGTLVNTEAFFGQGTRLTVV.